The TCR beta chain under discussion was sequenced for a study of spatial heterogeneity in lung cancer. CDR1 MNHEY and CDR2 SMNVEV come from the germline V gene (reference sequence). The V and J ends lost 5 bases and 10 bases respectively, with 11 bases between them. CDR3 length equals 12 residues. Study outcomes and limitations: The appearance of ubiquitous expanded tumor TCRs in blood was greater at resection than follow-up.

All TCR cDNA molecules were individually tagged with a unique molecular identifier. Using its own MiXCR run on the 5' RACE reads, TCRdb lists one record per CDR3 protein. The sample has over 7,500 distinct CDR3 sequences, 8.6% seen once. Indicated time point: sample taken at primary tumor resection. The approximately 72 donors had untreated early-stage non-small cell lung cancer. In its sample, this clonotype was seen a few times. As yet, its antigen is unknown. The chain carries TRBV27 and TRBJ1-4; no clear D gene. Sample: PBMCs, taken at surgery. This sequence originates from a male donor with early-stage non-small cell lung cancer. The CDR3 protein is CASSPGTGKLFF. The CDR3 DNA reads as TGTGCCAGCAGTCCCGGTACGGGAAAACTGTTTTTT.